The T cell receptor beta chain described here comes from a study of blood T cells in healthy people across ages (dated by TCRdb to the mid-2010s). Looking at the study overall: In model experiments, roughly one uniquely barcoded TCR beta cDNA molecule per two T cells was captured by template switching. The study measured age-related changes in TCR beta repertoire diversity using deep sequencing normalized with unique cDNA molecular identifiers. Four age groups were formed from the donors: young (average approximately 17 years), middle-aged (approximately 39), aged (approximately 60) and long-lived (less than 85). For two donors (one aged 18 to 29 and one aged 80 or older), the study analyzed two additional independent replicas of 1 million unique cDNA reads from the same blood draw. General conclusions and limits of the study: Because the CMV infection status of the donors was unknown, age-related changes in expanded clonotypes may potentially have been confounded. Estimates of total diversity based on one million sequenced T cells were regarded as lower bounds and as underestimates. As age increased, observed TCR beta diversity per million T cells dropped in a roughly linear way, and a significant reduction was already evident by age 40. Since profiling was done on bulk unsorted PBMCs, naive and antigen-experienced compartments could not be conclusively compared. Compared with the aged group, the long-lived group had more naive CD4+ T cells, fewer expanded clones and increased TCR diversity, suggesting age selection. Observed TCR beta diversity correlated strongly with the percentage of naive T cells measured by flow cytometry.

The donors were under 40 Caucasian individuals from Russia, aged roughly 6 to 100 years, who were systemically healthy. Roughly 10 milliliters of peripheral blood were collected from each donor into EDTA-treated Vacutainer tubes. PBMCs were isolated by Ficoll-Paque density-gradient centrifugation, with at least 7 million obtained per sample. Total RNA, at least 6 micrograms per sample, was extracted from PBMCs with Trizol reagent. Naive CD45RAhigh/CD27high T cell percentages were measured by flow cytometry on a PBMC aliquot from every donor. Only a few counts were recorded for this clonotype. No antigen is known for it. No per-base quality is available; no much larger clone lies one base away. V is shortened by 6 bases, J by 4 bases, and the region joining them spans 15 bases. The germline V gene (reference sequence) provides CDR1 SEHNR and CDR2 FQNEAQ. There are 14 amino acids in the CDR3, from cysteine to phenylalanine inclusive. Only the CDR3 DNA stays, 42 bases, in frame from base 1.

The library was obtained by 5' RACE. Instrument used: Illumina HiSeq 2500. A second roughly 7 to 12 cycle PCR used a sample-barcoded 5' primer and a J-beta primer mix. Each TCR beta cDNA molecule received a unique molecular identifier from a template-switch 5' adaptor carrying 12 random nucleotides. Each sample yielded at least 2.5 million CDR3-containing paired-end reads. All of the RNA was converted into first-strand cDNA using the Mint cDNA synthesis kit, with a TRBC-specific oligonucleotide serving as the primer. Following uracil-DNA glycosylase treatment, a first 18-cycle PCR with universal primers M1SS and BC2_uni_R was performed on all cDNA. On the authors' methods: Each sample was normalized by randomly selecting 1 million high-quality reads, each carrying a distinct molecular identifier. Instead of being binned into consensus sequences, reads that shared molecular identifiers were thrown out. MiTCR, run with a Q25 quality threshold and the strictest error-elimination algorithm, handled CDR3 identification, clonotype clustering and error correction. A nonparametric unseen species model using Euler transformation provided a lower-bound estimate of total TCR beta diversity. TCRdb itself trimmed the public reads at Q25 with fastp, ran MiXCR and retained productive beta chains. Each CDR3 protein appears once, grouped with its most common genes and DNA. The authors' filters were not applied to this entry. Across this sample there are about 720,000 distinct CDR3 sequences, with 25% seen only once. Approximately 4% of the sample belongs to the ten largest clones.

This sample was shared with a second study, whose subject was T cells of mothers and their children. Per that second paper: Nine systemically healthy Caucasian individuals served as donors, namely three mothers together with their six children. cDNA synthesis used all of the extracted RNA, with around 1.5 ug of RNA in each 15 ul reaction. In the second PCR, the M1S primer added sample barcodes and 2-4 random nucleotides. Over 9.5 million TCR beta CDR3 reads were obtained for each mother, and 2.5 million to 3.5 million reads were obtained for each child. TCR recombination output is similarly shaped by thymic selection in related and unrelated pairs, with a minor effect exerted by inherited differences. Normalized repertoire overlap was always slightly but never significantly higher in related than unrelated mother-child pairs. No persistent microchimeric T cell clones were detected, at a sensitivity of around 97 clones per million clonotypes. To look for features that set related mother-child pairs apart from unrelated individuals, the researchers ran deep NGS to compare the TCR beta repertoires of mothers and children. On average, the children were around 11 +/- 4 years old, while the mothers were approximately 41 +/- 4 years old. Libraries were sequenced on Illumina HiSeq 2000 with 100+100 nt paired-end reads after adapter ligation with NEBNext reagents. To prevent cross-contamination, the mother and child libraries were prepared a month apart and were sequenced in separate runs. For each donor, somewhere between about 450,000 and 2,000,000 distinct TCR beta clonotypes were identified. Naive TCR beta clonotypes were estimated from low-frequency clonotypes matched to each donor's FACS-determined naive share, without sorting.

The sequence links TRBV7-9 to TRBJ1-1; tentative D gene TRBD1, with 6 bases matching. This TCR was recovered from a boy aged 5-17 years in good health. Material: blood. The CDR3 reads CASRGAPSVTEAFF. The DNA sequence is as follows: TGTGCCAGCAGGGGGGCCCCCAGCGTCACTGAAGCTTTCTTT.